The rows below give T cell receptor beta chains drawn from one sample of a study of T cell changes during pregnancy in multiple sclerosis. Clones were read by immunoSEQ multiplex PCR, and TCRdb kept only the in-frame ones, dropping some. The table lists fewer than 90,000 clones, 90% to 95% of them singletons. This sample comprised peripheral blood, obtained in the first trimester of pregnancy. The receptors derive from a female donor with multiple sclerosis, enrolled in a pregnancy study. Each CDR3 is given with its conserved first and last residue. Each record gives: J gene, V gene, clone size, D gene, CDR3 DNA, CDR3 protein. A D gene is named only where the DNA matches it firmly. Some rows have no size entry. The others give once, few or many, or a class for an expanded clone.

>TRBJ2-7|TRBV19|.|.
TGTGCCAGTAGTAAGGGGCAGAGCTTCGAGCAGTACTTC
CASSKGQSFEQYF
>TRBJ2-7|TRBV7-3|.|.
TGTGCCAGCAGCCCCGCCTACGAGCAGTACTTC
CASSPAYEQYF
>TRBJ1-1|TRBV6-4|.|TRBD1
TGTGCCAGCAGTGAAAGGACAGGCCCGAACACTGAAGCTTTCTTT
CASSERTGPNTEAFF
>TRBJ2-1|TRBV4-2|.|TRBD2
TGTGCCAGCAGCCAAAGAGTAGGACTAGCGGGGGGGACCTCCTACAATGAGCAGTTCTTC
CASSQRVGLAGGTSYNEQFF
>TRBJ2-3|TRBV14|once|TRBD2
TGTGCCAGCAGCGCCACTAGCGGGGGGCTGGATACGCAGTATTTT
CASSATSGGLDTQYF
>TRBJ2-7|TRBV6-6|.|.
TGTGCCAGCAGACATGGACTCCTCTACGAGCAGTACTTC
CASRHGLLYEQYF
>TRBJ1-4|TRBV15|.|.
TGTGCCACCACCCGCCAGACTAATGAAAAACTGTTTTTT
CATTRQTNEKLFF
>TRBJ2-1|TRBV5-1|.|.
TGCGCCAGCAGCTTGGTGCGGGAGCAGTTCTTC
CASSLVREQFF
>TRBJ2-7|TRBV2|.|TRBD2
TGTGCCAGCAGTGAGCGTCTAGCGGGAGACGAGCAGTACTTC
CASSERLAGDEQYF
>TRBJ1-1|TRBV29-1|.|.
TGCAGCGTTGATGTGAAAGGAGTGAGGACTGAAGCTTTCTTT
CSVDVKGVRTEAFF
>TRBJ2-3|TRBV5-1|.|TRBD2
TGCGCCAGCAGCCCTATTAGCCCGGGAGGGTATTATACGCAGTATTTT
CASSPISPGGYYTQYF
>TRBJ1-5|TRBV30|.|.
TGTGCCTGGAGCTCTTGGCAGGGAATTAGGGGCAATCAGCCCCAGCATTTT
CAWSSWQGIRGNQPQHF
>TRBJ1-1|TRBV16|.|TRBD1
TGTGCCAGCAGCCAATTCGGGACAGGGGCTAACACTGAAGCTTTCTTT
CASSQFGTGANTEAFF
>TRBJ2-3|TRBV5-1|.|.
TGCGCCAGCAGCATTACAGGATCAGATACGCAGTATTTT
CASSITGSDTQYF
>TRBJ1-1|TRBV7-9|.|.
TGTGCCAGCAGCTTATCCCGCCTTGAGGACACTGAAGCTTTCTTT
CASSLSRLEDTEAFF
>TRBJ2-7|TRBV28|.|TRBD2
TGTGCCAGCACCCTGGGACTAGTAGCCTACGAGCAGTACTTC
CASTLGLVAYEQYF
>TRBJ2-5|TRBV7-7|once|TRBD2
TGTGCCAGCAGCTCCCCTGGGACTAGCGGGCAAGAGACCCAGTACTTC
CASSSPGTSGQETQYF
>TRBJ2-1|TRBV5-4|.|.
TGTGCCAGCAGGATTGACAGGCTTCGGTACAATGAGCAGTTCTTC
CASRIDRLRYNEQFF
>TRBJ1-1|TRBV5-8|.|.
TGTGCCAGCAGCTTGGCGCCAGGGATTGAGAACACTGAAGCTTTCTTT
CASSLAPGIENTEAFF
>TRBJ2-1|TRBV9|.|.
TGTGCCAACAGCGAAGGGGTCAGGGTATTGATCAATGAGCAGTTCTTC
CANSEGVRVLINEQFF
>TRBJ1-6|TRBV7-3|.|.
TGTGCCAGCAGCCAAAGTCCGAGGGAGGGGAATTCACCCCTCCACTTT
CASSQSPREGNSPLHF
>TRBJ2-1|TRBV6-4|.|TRBD2
TGTGCCAGCAGTGACAATATAGCGGGAGGCCACAATGAGCAGTTCTTC
CASSDNIAGGHNEQFF
>TRBJ2-1|TRBV2|.|TRBD2
TGTGCCAGCAGCGGGACTAGGAATGAGCAGTTCTTC
CASSGTRNEQFF
>TRBJ1-4|TRBV5-1|.|.
TGCGCCAGCAGCTTGGTTGGGGGGACGACGTATGAAAAACTGTTTTTT
CASSLVGGTTYEKLFF
>TRBJ2-4|TRBV7-3|.|.
TGTGCCAGCAGCTTAGAGCCAACAAACATTCAGTACTTC
CASSLEPTNIQYF
>TRBJ1-3|TRBV30|.|.
TGTGCCTGGAGCTCTGGACTCAGCTCTGGAAACACCATATATTTT
CAWSSGLSSGNTIYF
>TRBJ1-2|TRBV5-5|.|.
TGTGCCAGCACTTCCCGAGGAGATTGGAACGGCTACACCTTC
CASTSRGDWNGYTF
>TRBJ1-1|TRBV5-1|.|.
TGCGCCAGCAGCTTTAGGAGTCCGAACACTGAAGCTTTCTTT
CASSFRSPNTEAFF
>TRBJ2-5|TRBV6-1|.|.
TGTGCCAGCAGTGGGGGGGTTTGGGAGACCCAGTACTTC
CASSGGVWETQYF
>TRBJ2-7|TRBV2|.|TRBD2
TGTGCCAGCAGGCTACTAGCGGACCCCTACGAGCAGTACTTC
CASRLLADPYEQYF
>TRBJ2-7|TRBV7-8|.|.
TGTGCCAGCAGCTTTTCTGTTACGGGATCCTACGAGCAGTACTTC
CASSFSVTGSYEQYF
>TRBJ2-2|TRBV30|.|TRBD2
TGTGCCAGTCTTCTGGGGCTAGCGGGAGGGGGCACCGGGGAGCTGTTTTTT
CASLLGLAGGGTGELFF
>TRBJ2-1|TRBV2|.|.
TGTGCCAGCAGTGAACTAGTAAACAATGAGCAGTTCTTC
CASSELVNNEQFF
>TRBJ2-7|TRBV5-1|.|TRBD2
TGCGCCAGCAGCTTTGGAGGGACTAGCAAGTACGAGCAGTACTTC
CASSFGGTSKYEQYF
>TRBJ1-1|TRBV14|.|.
TGTGCCAGCAGCCACGGGTTGAACACTGAAGCTTTCTTT
CASSHGLNTEAFF
>TRBJ1-5|TRBV2|.|TRBD1
TGTGCCAGCCTAAGGGACAGGGTGGATAGCAATCAGCCCCAGCATTTT
CASLRDRVDSNQPQHF
>TRBJ2-2|TRBV5-1|.|.
TGCGCCAGCAGCTACCATGGCTCCGGGGAGCTGTTTTTT
CASSYHGSGELFF
>TRBJ2-1|TRBV4-1|.|TRBD2
TGCGCCAGCAGCCAACTTAGCGGGGGGGACAATGAGCAGTTCTTC
CASSQLSGGDNEQFF
>TRBJ2-7|TRBV5-1|.|.
TGCGCCAGCAGCTGGGGTCTGGACAGTGCCTTCTCCTACGAGCAGTACTTC
CASSWGLDSAFSYEQYF
>TRBJ1-1|TRBV7-2|.|.
TGTGCCAGCAGCTTAGACTGGACAGCTAACACTGAAGCTTTCTTT
CASSLDWTANTEAFF
>TRBJ1-2|TRBV9|.|.
TGTGCCAGCATCGGCGGCCGTGGCTACACCTTC
CASIGGRGYTF
>TRBJ1-1|TRBV15|.|.
TGTGCCACCAGCAGTGGACATTTGAACACTGAAGCTTTCTTT
CATSSGHLNTEAFF
>TRBJ2-2|TRBV9|.|.
TGTGCCAGCAGCGAACAGGGCCAAACCGGGGAGCTGTTTTTT
CASSEQGQTGELFF
>TRBJ1-4|TRBV6-6|.|TRBD1
TGTGCCAGCAGTTACTCGAGGGGACAGGCTGAAAAACTGTTTTTT
CASSYSRGQAEKLFF
>TRBJ2-7|TRBV5-1|.|TRBD1
TGCGCCAGCAGGGGGACAGGGACCCACGAGCAGTACTTC
CASRGTGTHEQYF
>TRBJ2-7|TRBV5-1|.|.
TGCGCCAGCAGCCACGTTGCACTCTACGAGCAGTACTTC
CASSHVALYEQYF
>TRBJ1-1|TRBV7-9|.|TRBD1
TGTGCCAGCAGCTTCGACAGGGTGTACACTGAAGCTTTCTTT
CASSFDRVYTEAFF
>TRBJ2-7|TRBV6-1|.|TRBD1
TGTGCCAGCAGGGGGGGACAGGGCTTTCGCTACGAGCAGTACTTC
CASRGGQGFRYEQYF
>TRBJ2-7|TRBV28|.|.
TGTGCCAGCAGTTGGGGGGACTCCTACGAGCAGTACTTC
CASSWGDSYEQYF
>TRBJ2-7|TRBV5-5|.|.
TGTGCCAGCAGCTTGGGGGTGCGGCTTATGGGGCAGTACTTC
CASSLGVRLMGQYF
>TRBJ1-1|TRBV18|.|TRBD1
TGTGCCAGCTCACAGGGGACAGGGGAGCTGGAAGCTTTCTTT
CASSQGTGELEAFF
>TRBJ2-3|TRBV7-8|.|TRBD2
TGTGCCAGCAGCTTAACTGCTAGCGGGACCATAGATACGCAGTATTTT
CASSLTASGTIDTQYF
>TRBJ2-5|TRBV5-1|.|TRBD2
TGCGCCAGCAGCTTTGAGACTAGCGGGGGGTGGGAGACCCAGTACTTC
CASSFETSGGWETQYF
>TRBJ2-1|TRBV5-1|.|TRBD2
TGCGCCAGCAGCTTGCTTCCTAGCGGGGACTACAATGAGCAGTTCTTC
CASSLLPSGDYNEQFF
>TRBJ2-5|TRBV11-2|.|TRBD2
TGTGCCAGCAGTTCCGGAAGGCTAGCGGCCCAGTACTTC
CASSSGRLAAQYF
>TRBJ2-7|TRBV25-1|once|.
TGTGCCAGCAGTGAATCGGAGGGGCGCAGCTCCTACGAGCAGTACTTC
CASSESEGRSSYEQYF
>TRBJ1-1|TRBV6-5|.|.
TGTGCCAGCAGCCCACAGGTCACGAACACTGAAGCTTTCTTT
CASSPQVTNTEAFF
>TRBJ1-2|TRBV7-3|.|TRBD1
TGTGCCAGCAGCTCAGGGGGCAGGAACTATGGCTACACCTTC
CASSSGGRNYGYTF
>TRBJ1-5|TRBV6-6|.|TRBD1
TGTGCCAGCAGTCCGCCCGCGGACAGGGGTGATCAGCCCCAGCATTTT
CASSPPADRGDQPQHF
>TRBJ2-7|TRBV21-1|.|.
.
CASSKARYGCIYEQYF